This TCR beta chain originates from a study of T cells after posttransplantation cyclophosphamide. The CDR3 loop spans 15 amino acids. Trimming at V came to 5 bases and at J to 3 bases, leaving 4 bases not matched to a gene. Germline CDR1 SGHTA, CDR2 FQGNSA. The table came from immunoSEQ multiplex PCR; TCRdb's copy has only in-frame clones and leaves some out. Of around 47,000 clones in the sample, 94% are singletons; the top ten hold roughly 3.1%. In regard to this clone: Antigen: not known.

Study-wide points: Tissue-infiltrating T cells from skin or gut overlapped little with blood T cells. Recipient CMV seropositivity and CMV reactivation strongly tracked TRB clonality. Donor-recipient repertoire similarity was low at 1-2 months, rising over year one.

The TCR originated in a woman under 40 in good health and a related stem cell transplant donor. V usage is TRBV7-2 and J usage is TRBJ2-3; 11 bases line up with TRBD2. The specimen was PBMCs. The CDR3 loop is CASSVVAGGTDTQYF. For the CDR3, the DNA is TGTGCCAGCAGCGTCGTAGCGGGGGGGACAGATACGCAGTATTTT.